This T cell receptor (beta chain) was sequenced for a study of blood T cell repertoires in COVID-19. Study-wide context: Acute-phase and convalescent COVID-19 samples originated in the United States, Italy and Spain. T cells, B-cell-depleted T cells, or PBMCs provided the cDNA or gDNA that served as material.

This clone was counted once. As originally analysed: Reference gene primer amplification gave estimated nucleated cell counts. Clones were sequenced by immunoSEQ multiplex PCR, and TCRdb holds only the in-frame ones, with some missing. The D gene and trimming were derived from the DNA, and the V and J assignments and clone size from that table. The repertoire includes around 200,000 clones, around 86% of them detected once, and around 2.7% sits in the top ten. Material: peripheral blood. This TCR derives from a man in his forties with active or convalescent COVID-19.

The CDR3 DNA reads as TGTGCCAGCAGCCAACTAGCGGGGGGCTCGGAGACCCAGTACTTC. Translation: CASSQLAGGSETQYF. The V call is TRBV4-2, the J call TRBJ2-5; 11 nucleotides align to TRBD2. V gave up 2 bases and J gave up 5 bases; unmatched junction bases: 4. The CDR3 totals 15 residues. CDR1 and CDR2 from the germline V gene are LGHNA and YNFKEQ.